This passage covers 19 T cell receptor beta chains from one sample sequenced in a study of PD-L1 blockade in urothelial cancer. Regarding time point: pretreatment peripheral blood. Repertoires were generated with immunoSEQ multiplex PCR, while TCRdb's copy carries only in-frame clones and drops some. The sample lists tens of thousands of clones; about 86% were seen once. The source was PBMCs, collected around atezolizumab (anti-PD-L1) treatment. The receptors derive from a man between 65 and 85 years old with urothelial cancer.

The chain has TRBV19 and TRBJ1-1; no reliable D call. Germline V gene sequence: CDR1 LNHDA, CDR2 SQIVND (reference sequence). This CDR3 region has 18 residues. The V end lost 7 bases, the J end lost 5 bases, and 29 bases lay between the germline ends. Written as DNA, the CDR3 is TGTGCCAGTACCCCGCTCCCTGGCAGGTTCGATGGAGGGACTGAAGCTTTCTTT. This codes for CASTPLPGRFDGGTEAFF.

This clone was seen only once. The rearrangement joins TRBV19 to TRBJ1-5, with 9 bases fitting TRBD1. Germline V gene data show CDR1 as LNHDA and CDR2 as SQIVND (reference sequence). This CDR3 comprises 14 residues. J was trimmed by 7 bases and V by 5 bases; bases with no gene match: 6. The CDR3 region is CASSEQGARQPQHF. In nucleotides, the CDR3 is TGTGCCAGTAGTGAACAGGGGGCACGGCAGCCCCAGCATTTT.

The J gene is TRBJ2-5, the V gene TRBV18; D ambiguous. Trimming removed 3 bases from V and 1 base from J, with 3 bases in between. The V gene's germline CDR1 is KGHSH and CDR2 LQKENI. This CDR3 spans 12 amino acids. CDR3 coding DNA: TGTGCCAGCTCACCCCTCCAAGAGACCCAGTACTTC. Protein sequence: CASSPLQETQYF. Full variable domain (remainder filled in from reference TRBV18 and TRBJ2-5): NAGVMQNPRHLVRRRGQEARLRCSPMKGHSHVYWYRQLPEEGLKFMVYLQKENIIDESGMPKERFSAEFPKEGPSILRIQQVVRGDSAAYFCASSPLQETQYFGPGTRLLVL.

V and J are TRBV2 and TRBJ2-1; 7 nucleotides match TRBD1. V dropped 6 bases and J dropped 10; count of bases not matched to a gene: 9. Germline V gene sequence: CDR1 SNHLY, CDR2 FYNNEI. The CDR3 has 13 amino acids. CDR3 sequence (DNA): TGTGCCAGCAGCTCCATCGGGACAGCCGAGCAGTTCTTC. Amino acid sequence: CASSSIGTAEQFF.

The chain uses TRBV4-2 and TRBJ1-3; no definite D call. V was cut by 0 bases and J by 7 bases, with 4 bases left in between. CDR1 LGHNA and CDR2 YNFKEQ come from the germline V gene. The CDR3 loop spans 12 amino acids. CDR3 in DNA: TGTGCCAGCAGCCAAGATCGGAACACCATATATTTT. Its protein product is CASSQDRNTIYF.

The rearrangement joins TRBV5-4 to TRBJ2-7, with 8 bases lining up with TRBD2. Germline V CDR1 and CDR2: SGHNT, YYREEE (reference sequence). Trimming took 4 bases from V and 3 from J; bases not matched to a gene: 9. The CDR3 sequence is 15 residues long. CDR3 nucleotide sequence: TGTGCCAGCAGCCCCCGCCCCGGGGGGGACTACGAGCAGTACTTC. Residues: CASSPRPGGDYEQYF.

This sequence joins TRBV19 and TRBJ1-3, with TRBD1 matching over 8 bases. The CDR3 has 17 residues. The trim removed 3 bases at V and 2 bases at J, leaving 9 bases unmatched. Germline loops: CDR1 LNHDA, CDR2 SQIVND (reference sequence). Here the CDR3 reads CASSILLGQGAGNTIYF. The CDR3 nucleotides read TGTGCCAGTAGTATCCTCCTCGGACAGGGTGCTGGAAACACCATATATTTT.

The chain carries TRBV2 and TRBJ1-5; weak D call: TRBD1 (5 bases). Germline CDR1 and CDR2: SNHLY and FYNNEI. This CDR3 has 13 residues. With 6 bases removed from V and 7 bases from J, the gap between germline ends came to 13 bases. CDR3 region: CASRGVQDQPQHF. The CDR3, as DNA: TGTGCCAGCAGAGGGGTACAAGACCAGCCCCAGCATTTT.

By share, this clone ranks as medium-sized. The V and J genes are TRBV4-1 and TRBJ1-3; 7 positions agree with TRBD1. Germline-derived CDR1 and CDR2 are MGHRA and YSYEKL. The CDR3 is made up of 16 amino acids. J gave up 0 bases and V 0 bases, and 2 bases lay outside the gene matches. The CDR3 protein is CASSQDRGNSGNTIYF. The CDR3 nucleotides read TGCGCCAGCAGCCAAGACAGGGGGAACTCTGGAAACACCATATATTTT.

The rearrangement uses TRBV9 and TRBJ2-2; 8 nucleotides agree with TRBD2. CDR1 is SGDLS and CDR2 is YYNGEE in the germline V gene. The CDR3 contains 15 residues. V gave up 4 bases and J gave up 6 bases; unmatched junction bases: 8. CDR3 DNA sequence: TGTGCCAGCAGCCCCCTCCCGGGGGGGGCCGGGGAGCTGTTTTTT. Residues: CASSPLPGGAGELFF.

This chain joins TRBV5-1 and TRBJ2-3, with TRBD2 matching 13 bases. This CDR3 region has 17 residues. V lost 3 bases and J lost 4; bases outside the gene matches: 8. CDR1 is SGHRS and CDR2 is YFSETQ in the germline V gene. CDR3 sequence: CASSWPGTSGKADTQYF. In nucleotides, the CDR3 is TGCGCCAGCAGCTGGCCCGGGACTAGCGGGAAAGCAGATACGCAGTATTTT.

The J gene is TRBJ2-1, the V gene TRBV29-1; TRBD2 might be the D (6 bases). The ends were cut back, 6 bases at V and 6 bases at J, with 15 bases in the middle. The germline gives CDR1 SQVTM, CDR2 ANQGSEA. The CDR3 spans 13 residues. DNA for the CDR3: TGCAGCGTCGCGGTGGCGGGGTCCAATGAGCAGTTCTTC. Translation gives CSVAVAGSNEQFF.

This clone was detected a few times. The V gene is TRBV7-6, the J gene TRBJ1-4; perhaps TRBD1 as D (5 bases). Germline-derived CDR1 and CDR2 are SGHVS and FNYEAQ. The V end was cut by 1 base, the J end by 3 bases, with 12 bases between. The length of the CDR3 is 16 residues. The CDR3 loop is CASSLEGPPANEKLFF. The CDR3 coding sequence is TGTGCCAGCAGCTTAGAGGGGCCCCCAGCTAATGAAAAACTGTTTTTT.

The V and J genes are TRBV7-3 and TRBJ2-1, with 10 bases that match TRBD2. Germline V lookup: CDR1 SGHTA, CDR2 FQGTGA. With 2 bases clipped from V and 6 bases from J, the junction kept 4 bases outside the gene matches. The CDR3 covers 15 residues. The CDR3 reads CASSLGTSAINEQFF. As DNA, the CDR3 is TGTGCCAGCAGCTTAGGGACTAGCGCAATCAATGAGCAGTTCTTC.

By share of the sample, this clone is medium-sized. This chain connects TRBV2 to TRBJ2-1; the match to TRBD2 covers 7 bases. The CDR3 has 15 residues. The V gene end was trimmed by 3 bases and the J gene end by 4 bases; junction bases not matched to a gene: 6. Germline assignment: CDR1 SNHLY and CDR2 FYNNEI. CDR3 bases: TGTGCCAGCAGTGACAGGGAGGGTATATACAATGAGCAGTTCTTC. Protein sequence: CASSDREGIYNEQFF.

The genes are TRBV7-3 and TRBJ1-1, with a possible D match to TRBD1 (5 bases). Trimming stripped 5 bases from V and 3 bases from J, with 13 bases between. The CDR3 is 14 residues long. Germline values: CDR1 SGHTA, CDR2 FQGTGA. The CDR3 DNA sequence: TGTGCCAGCAGCCCGGGACTGGGGGACACTGAAGCTTTCTTT. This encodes CASSPGLGDTEAFF.

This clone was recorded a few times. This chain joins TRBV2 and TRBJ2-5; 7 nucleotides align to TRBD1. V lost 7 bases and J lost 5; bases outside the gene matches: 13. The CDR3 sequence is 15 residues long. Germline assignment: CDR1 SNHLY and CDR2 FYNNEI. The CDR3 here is CASKPTGSPWETQYF. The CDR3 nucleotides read TGTGCCAGCAAGCCGACAGGGAGTCCTTGGGAGACCCAGTACTTC.

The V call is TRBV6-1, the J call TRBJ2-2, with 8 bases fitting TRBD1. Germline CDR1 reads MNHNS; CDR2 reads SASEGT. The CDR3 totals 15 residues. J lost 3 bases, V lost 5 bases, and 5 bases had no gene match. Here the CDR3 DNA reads TGTGCCAGCAGTCCCCGGACAGGGTACACCGGGGAGCTGTTTTTT. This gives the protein CASSPRTGYTGELFF.

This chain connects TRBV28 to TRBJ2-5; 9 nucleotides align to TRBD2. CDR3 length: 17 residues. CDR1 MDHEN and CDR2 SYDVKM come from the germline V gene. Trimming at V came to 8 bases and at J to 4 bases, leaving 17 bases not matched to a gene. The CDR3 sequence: CASSPWVAGAFRETQYF. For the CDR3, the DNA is TGTGCCAGCTCTCCGTGGGTAGCGGGAGCGTTTCGAGAGACCCAGTACTTC.